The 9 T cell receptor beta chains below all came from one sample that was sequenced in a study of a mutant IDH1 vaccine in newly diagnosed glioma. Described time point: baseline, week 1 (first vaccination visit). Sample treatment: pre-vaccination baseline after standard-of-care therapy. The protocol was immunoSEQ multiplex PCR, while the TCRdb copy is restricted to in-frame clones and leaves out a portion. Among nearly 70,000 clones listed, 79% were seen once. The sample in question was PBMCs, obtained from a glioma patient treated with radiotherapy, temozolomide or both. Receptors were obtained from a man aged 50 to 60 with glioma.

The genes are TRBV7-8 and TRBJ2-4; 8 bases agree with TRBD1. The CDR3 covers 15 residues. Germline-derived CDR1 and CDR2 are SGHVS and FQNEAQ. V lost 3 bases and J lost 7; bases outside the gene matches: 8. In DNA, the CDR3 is TGTGCCAGCAGCTTTGGACAGGGAATGATGAACATTCAGTACTTC. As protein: CASSFGQGMMNIQYF.

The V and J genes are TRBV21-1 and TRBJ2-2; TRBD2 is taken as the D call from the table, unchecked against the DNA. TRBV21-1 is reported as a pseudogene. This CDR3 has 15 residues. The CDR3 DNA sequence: TGTGCCAGCATAGGTAACGGGTCGAACACCGGGGAGCTGTTTTTT. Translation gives CASIGNGSNTGELFF.

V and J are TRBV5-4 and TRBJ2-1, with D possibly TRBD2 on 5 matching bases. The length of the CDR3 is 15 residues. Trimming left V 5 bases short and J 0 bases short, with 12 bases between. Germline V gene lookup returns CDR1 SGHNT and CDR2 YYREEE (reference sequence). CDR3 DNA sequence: TGTGCCAGCAGTCCGGACTCAAACTCCTACAATGAGCAGTTCTTC. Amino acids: CASSPDSNSYNEQFF.

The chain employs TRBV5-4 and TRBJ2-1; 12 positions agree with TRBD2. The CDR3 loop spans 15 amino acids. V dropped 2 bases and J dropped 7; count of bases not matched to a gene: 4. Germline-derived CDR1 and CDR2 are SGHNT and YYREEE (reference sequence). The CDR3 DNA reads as TGTGCCAGCAGCTTTACTAGCGGGGGGCCGAATGAGCAGTTCTTC. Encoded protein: CASSFTSGGPNEQFF.

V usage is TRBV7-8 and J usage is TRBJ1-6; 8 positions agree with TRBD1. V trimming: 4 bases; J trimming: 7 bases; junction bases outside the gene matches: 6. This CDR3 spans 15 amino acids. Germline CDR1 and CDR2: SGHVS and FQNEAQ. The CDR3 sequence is CASSSTGQGNSPLHF. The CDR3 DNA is TGTGCCAGCAGCTCCACCGGACAGGGAAATTCACCCCTCCACTTT.

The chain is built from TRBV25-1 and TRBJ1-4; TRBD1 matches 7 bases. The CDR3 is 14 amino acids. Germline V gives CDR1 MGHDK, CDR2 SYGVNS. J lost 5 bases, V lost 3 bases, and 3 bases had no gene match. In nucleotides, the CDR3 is TGTGCCAGCAGTGACGTAGGGGGCAATGAAAAACTGTTTTTT. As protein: CASSDVGGNEKLFF.

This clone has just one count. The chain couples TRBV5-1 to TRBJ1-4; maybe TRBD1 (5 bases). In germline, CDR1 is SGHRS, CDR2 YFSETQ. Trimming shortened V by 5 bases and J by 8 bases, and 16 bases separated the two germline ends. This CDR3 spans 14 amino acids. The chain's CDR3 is CASSLTVREEKLFF. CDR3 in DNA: TGCGCCAGCAGTTTGACAGTTAGGGAGGAAAAACTGTTTTTT.

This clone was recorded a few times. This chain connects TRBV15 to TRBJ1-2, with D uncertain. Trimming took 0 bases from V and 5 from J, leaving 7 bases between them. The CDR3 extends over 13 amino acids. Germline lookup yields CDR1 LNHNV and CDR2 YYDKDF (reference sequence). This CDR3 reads CATSRDGEYGYTF. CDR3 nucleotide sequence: TGTGCCACCAGCAGAGATGGGGAATATGGCTACACCTTC.

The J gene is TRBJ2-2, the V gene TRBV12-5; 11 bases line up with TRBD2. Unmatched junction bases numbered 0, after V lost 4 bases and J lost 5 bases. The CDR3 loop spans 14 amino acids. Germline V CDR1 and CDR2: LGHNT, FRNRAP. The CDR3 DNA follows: TGTGCTAGTGGTTCTAGCGGGGGGACCGGGGAGCTGTTTTTT. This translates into CASGSSGGTGELFF. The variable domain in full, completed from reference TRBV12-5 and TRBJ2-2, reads DARVTQTPRHKVTEMGQEVTMRCQPILGHNTVFWYRQTMMQGLELLAYFRNRAPLDDSGMPKDRFSAEMPDATLATLKIQPSEPRDSAVYFCASGSSGGTGELFFGEGSRLTVL.